The 26 T cell receptor beta chains given below trace back to one sample, sequenced in a study of blood T cell repertoires in COVID-19. Repertoires were generated with immunoSEQ multiplex PCR, while TCRdb's copy carries only in-frame clones and drops some. The repertoire holds about 200,000 clones, with 80% to 90% as singletons. Sequenced input: peripheral blood. These receptors originate from a woman between 50 and 59 years old with active or convalescent COVID-19.

V and J are TRBV28 and TRBJ2-7; D not certain. This CDR3 is built from 11 residues. CDR1 and CDR2 from the germline V gene are MDHEN and SYDVKM. Trimming shortened V by 5 bases and J by 6 bases, and 8 bases separated the two germline ends. The CDR3 nucleotides are TGTGCCAGCAGTCGGGTGGGCGAGCAGTACTTC. Amino acids: CASSRVGEQYF.

The V and J genes are TRBV5-1 and TRBJ1-1; D perhaps matches TRBD1 (5 bases). The germline V gene encodes CDR1 SGHRS and CDR2 YFSETQ. The CDR3 is made up of 14 amino acids. Trimming removed 2 bases at V and 5 bases at J, with 13 bases between. The CDR3 protein is CASSFTGLGTEAFF. CDR3 sequence (DNA): TGCGCCAGCAGCTTTACAGGCCTGGGGACTGAAGCTTTCTTT.

This clone has just one count. The chain joins TRBV11-2 to TRBJ1-4; the D gene is possibly TRBD1 (6 bases). This CDR3 contains 14 residues. CDR1 is SGHAT and CDR2 is FQNNGV in the germline V gene. Trimming stripped 8 bases from V and 5 bases from J, with 15 bases between. The chain's CDR3 is CASRRDNYNEKLFF. CDR3 nucleotides: TGTGCCAGCCGCCGGGACAACTACAATGAAAAACTGTTTTTT.

This clone was recorded once. J is TRBJ2-3 and V is TRBV7-8; no clear D gene. V dropped 5 bases and J dropped 6 bases, with 9 bases sitting between them. Germline lookup yields CDR1 SGHVS and CDR2 FQNEAQ. The CDR3 contains 12 residues. CDR3 loop: CASSQVADTQYF. In nucleotides, the CDR3 is TGTGCCAGCAGCCAGGTGGCGGATACGCAGTATTTT.

The CDR3 coding sequence is TGCGCCAGCAGCTCCCGAGGTGCCTATAATTCACCCCTCCACTTT. Translation gives CASSSRGAYNSPLHF. J is TRBJ1-6 and V is TRBV5-1, with unresolved D. The germline CDR1 and CDR2 sequences are SGHRS and YFSETQ. V was cut by 3 bases and J by 2 bases, with 9 bases left in between. The CDR3 covers 15 residues.

The chain links TRBV28 to TRBJ1-1; tentative D call: TRBD1 (5 bases). V was clipped by 3 bases and J by 5 bases, with 13 bases between them. Germline V CDR1 and CDR2: MDHEN, SYDVKM. The CDR3 consists of 14 residues. CDR3 region: CASSFPPGGTEAFF. CDR3 in DNA: TGTGCCAGCAGTTTTCCCCCTGGGGGGACTGAAGCTTTCTTT. The variable domain in full, with the rest retrieved from reference TRBV28 and TRBJ1-1, is DVKVTQSSRYLVKRTGEKVFLECVQDMDHENMFWYRQDPGLGLRLIYFSYDVKMKEKGDIPEGYSVSREKKERFSLILESASTNQTSMYLCASSFPPGGTEAFFGQGTRLTVV.

The chain joins TRBV9 to TRBJ2-1; the match to TRBD1 covers 12 bases. In germline, CDR1 is SGDLS, CDR2 YYNGEE. CDR3 length equals 17 residues. The ends lost 6 bases at V and 5 bases at J; junction bases unmatched: 12. The CDR3 DNA reads TGTGCCAGCACCTCCCCGGGGACAGGGGGCGCGAACAATGAGCAGTTCTTC. The encoded protein is CASTSPGTGGANNEQFF.

The chain combines TRBV5-4 with TRBJ2-1; D perhaps matches TRBD1 (6 bases). This CDR3 contains 14 residues. Trimming left V 0 bases short and J 6 bases short, with 10 bases between. Germline CDR1 and CDR2: SGHNT and YYREEE (reference sequence). Here the CDR3 reads CASSLGLRGNEQFF. Here the CDR3 DNA reads TGTGCCAGCAGCTTGGGACTCAGGGGCAATGAGCAGTTCTTC.

The CDR3 is CASGLWQPWGQPNYGYTF. CDR3 nucleotide sequence: TGTGCTAGTGGTTTGTGGCAACCCTGGGGACAGCCGAACTATGGCTACACCTTC. The V call is TRBV12-5, the J call TRBJ1-2; 7 positions match TRBD1. Per the germline V gene, CDR1 is LGHNT and CDR2 is FRNRAP. The CDR3 length is 18 residues. V shed 2 bases and J 2 bases; nucleotides not matched to a gene: 14.

This clone was seen only once. This chain links TRBV15 with TRBJ2-5, with a possible D match to TRBD2 (6 bases). With 1 base removed from V and 2 bases from J, the gap between germline ends came to 11 bases. Germline CDR1 LNHNV, CDR2 YYDKDF (reference sequence). CDR3 length equals 15 residues. The CDR3 loop reads CATSRVLSGQETQYF. CDR3 DNA sequence: TGTGCCACCAGCAGAGTTTTAAGCGGGCAAGAGACCCAGTACTTC.

The rearrangement links TRBV5-1 to TRBJ1-2; D might be TRBD1 (5 bases). The V and J ends lost 0 bases and 4 bases respectively, with 10 bases between them. Germline V gene data show CDR1 as SGHRS and CDR2 as YFSETQ. The CDR3 runs 14 residues. The CDR3 sequence is CASSLGGASYGYTF. The CDR3, as DNA: TGCGCCAGCAGCTTGGGGGGCGCCTCCTATGGCTACACCTTC.

The V call is TRBV5-1, the J call TRBJ1-3; D is unclear. Germline CDR1 is SGHRS and CDR2 is YFSETQ. This CDR3 comprises 15 residues. V gave up 1 base and J gave up 1 base, with 9 bases separating them. CDR3 sequence reads: CASSLRPGSGNTIYF. The CDR3 coding sequence is TGCGCCAGCAGCTTGCGTCCGGGGTCTGGAAACACCATATATTTT.

The chain is built from TRBV29-1 and TRBJ1-2; 7 positions agree with TRBD1. The CDR3 contains 12 residues. Unmatched junction bases numbered 3, after V lost 4 bases and J lost 4 bases. CDR1 is SQVTM, CDR2 ANQGSEA, per germline. CDR3: CSVAPGGYGYTF. DNA of the CDR3: TGCAGCGTTGCCCCAGGGGGCTATGGCTACACCTTC.

The chain is built from TRBV11-2 and TRBJ2-7, with D tentatively TRBD1 (5 bases). The CDR3 is 14 residues long. V lost 1 base and J 2 bases, leaving 9 bases between the germline ends. The germline V gene encodes CDR1 SGHAT and CDR2 FQNNGV. The CDR3 loop is CASSLVRGPYEQYV. Here the CDR3 DNA reads TGTGCCAGCAGCTTAGTTAGGGGCCCCTACGAGCAGTACGTC.

V usage is TRBV14 and J usage is TRBJ2-3; D remains unclear. Germline CDR1 reads SGHDN; CDR2 reads FVKESK. Trimming removed 2 bases at V and 2 bases at J, with 8 bases between. The CDR3 runs 14 residues. The CDR3 loop reads CASSQFLPTDTQYF. CDR3 in DNA: TGTGCCAGCAGCCAATTCCTACCCACAGATACGCAGTATTTT.

This chain joins TRBV6-5 and TRBJ1-2, with D tentatively TRBD1 (5 bases). Trimming took off 6 bases at V and 8 bases at J, with 16 bases between the two ends. CDR1 is MNHEY, CDR2 SVGAGI, per germline. This CDR3 region has 13 residues. The CDR3 sequence: CASRTALAGGYTF. The DNA of the CDR3 is TGTGCCAGCAGGACAGCCCTGGCTGGGGGCTACACCTTC.

The chain links TRBV2 to TRBJ1-5; D possibly corresponds to TRBD1 (5 bases). Trimming took off 4 bases at V and 1 base at J, with 11 bases between the two ends. Germline lookup yields CDR1 SNHLY and CDR2 FYNNEI. The CDR3 loop spans 15 amino acids. The CDR3 coding sequence is TGTGCCAGCAGTGGCGGCAGGGAAAGCAATCAGCCCCAGCATTTT. Its protein is CASSGGRESNQPQHF. Full variable domain (remainder filled in from reference TRBV2 and TRBJ1-5): EPEVTQTPSHQVTQMGQEVILRCVPISNHLYFYWYRQILGQKVEFLVSFYNNEISEKSEIFDDQFSVERPDGSNFTLKIRSTKLEDSAMYFCASSGGRESNQPQHFGDGTRLSIL.

This chain links TRBV30 with TRBJ2-5; tentative D call: TRBD2 (5 bases). V was shortened by 3 bases and J by 3 bases, with 5 bases between the two germline ends. Germline assignment: CDR1 GTSNPN and CDR2 SVGIG (reference sequence). The CDR3 consists of 11 residues. CDR3 coding DNA: TGTGCCTGGAGGGGAGAAGAGACCCAGTACTTC. As protein: CAWRGEETQYF.

This clone was seen only once. The genes are TRBV19 and TRBJ1-1; possible D gene TRBD1, 5 bases. Deletions cut 3 bases from V and 4 bases from J, with 12 bases between. The CDR3 runs 14 residues. Germline values: CDR1 LNHDA, CDR2 SQIVND (reference sequence). CDR3 DNA sequence: TGTGCCAGTAGTATTGGGGGGGAGGGCACTGAAGCTTTCTTT. It encodes CASSIGGEGTEAFF.

The chain combines TRBV5-1 with TRBJ2-3; TRBD2 is a possible D gene (6 bases). Germline loops: CDR1 SGHRS, CDR2 YFSETQ. CDR3 length: 15 amino acids. V was pared by 4 bases and J by 1 base, with 13 bases between. Written as DNA, the CDR3 is TGCGCCAGCAGCACCAGGTCGGGGGGCACAGATACGCAGTATTTT. Translated, it gives CASSTRSGGTDTQYF.

The V and J genes are TRBV5-6 and TRBJ1-6; D is unclear. CDR1 and CDR2 (germline): SGHDT, YYEEEE. The germline V and J ends were trimmed by 0 bases and 8 bases, with 6 bases remaining between them. The CDR3 length is 13 residues. The CDR3: CASSLGGYSPLHF. CDR3 DNA: TGTGCCAGCAGCTTGGGCGGGTATTCACCCCTCCACTTT. Full variable domain (rest looked up from reference TRBV5-6 and TRBJ1-6): DAGVTQSPTHLIKTRGQQVTLRCSPKSGHDTVSWYQQALGQGPQFIFQYYEEEERQRGNFPDRFSGHQFPNYSSELNVNALLLGDSALYLCASSLGGYSPLHFGNGTRLTVT.

The chain recombines TRBV28 with TRBJ1-1; TRBD1 agrees at 10 bases. The CDR3 contains 16 residues. The trim removed 7 bases at V and 0 bases at J, leaving 8 bases unmatched. In germline, CDR1 is MDHEN, CDR2 SYDVKM. CDR3 nucleotide sequence: TGTGCCAGCATGTGGTGGGACAGGGGTATGAACACTGAAGCTTTCTTT. Its protein product is CASMWWDRGMNTEAFF.

V and J are TRBV25-1 and TRBJ1-1; 7 nucleotides line up with TRBD1. CDR1 and CDR2 from the germline V gene are MGHDK and SYGVNS. V shed 7 bases, J shed 1 base, and the junction held 6 bases outside the gene matches. CDR3 length: 14 residues. Here the CDR3 DNA reads TGTGCCAGCACCTTGGGACAGCCGAACACTGAAGCTTTCTTT. It is translated as CASTLGQPNTEAFF.

The chain combines TRBV7-2 with TRBJ2-7, with 9 bases fitting TRBD1. CDR1 SGHTA and CDR2 FQGNSA come from the germline V gene. Trimming cost V 5 bases and J 6 bases; bases outside gene matches: 11. This CDR3 spans 15 amino acids. In DNA form, the CDR3 reads TGTGCCAGCAGCCAGCAAGCGGGACAGGGCCGCGAGCAGTACTTC. It specifies CASSQQAGQGREQYF. The complete variable domain, with remaining parts taken from reference TRBV7-2 and TRBJ2-7, reads GAGVSQSPSNKVTEKGKDVELRCDPISGHTALYWYRQSLGQGLEFLIYFQGNSAPDKSGLPSDRFSAERTGGSVSTLTIQRTQQEDSAVYLCASSQQAGQGREQYFGPGTRLTVT.

The chain is built from TRBV7-6 and TRBJ1-3; no firm D call. This CDR3 has 11 residues. In germline, CDR1 is SGHVS, CDR2 FNYEAQ. Trimming removed 5 bases at V and 7 bases at J, with 6 bases between. The CDR3 DNA is TGTGCCAGCAGCCCCCAGAACACCATATATTTT. Protein sequence: CASSPQNTIYF.

The chain uses TRBV7-8 and TRBJ2-5; 8 bases are shared with TRBD1. The CDR3 covers 16 residues. Germline assignment: CDR1 SGHVS and CDR2 FQNEAQ. The trim removed 5 bases at V and 5 bases at J, leaving 13 bases unmatched. CDR3: CASSTYVDRVGETQYF. The CDR3 region has the DNA TGTGCCAGCAGCACATATGTGGACAGGGTCGGTGAGACCCAGTACTTC.